A single T cell receptor beta chain is shown here with its context. Its specificity is unknown. The sample belongs to a study of blood T cells in healthy people across ages. The study's findings and limits: Bulk PBMC profiling left naive and antigen-experienced comparisons inconclusive. Measured against age, TCR beta diversity per million T cells decreased in a roughly linear manner.

Germline V gene sequence: CDR1 WNHNN, CDR2 SYGVQD (reference sequence). This CDR3 is 14 amino acids long. The V end was cut by 2 bases, the J end by 0 bases, with 7 bases between. Through a sample-barcoded 5' primer and a J-beta primer mix, a second PCR was run for roughly 7 to 12 cycles. TCRdb redid the calling of the 5' RACE reads with MiXCR, one entry per CDR3 protein. The data show approximately 600,000 distinct CDR3 sequences, roughly 58% seen once. This clonotype was obtained from a man in his 60s in good health. The specimen was blood. V gene TRBV10-1 combines with J gene TRBJ2-5; no clear D. CDR3 loop: CASSEGRNQETQYF. The CDR3 bases are TGCGCCAGCAGTGAGGGACGGAACCAAGAGACCCAGTACTTC.